This TCR beta chain was captured in a study of cytomegalovirus exposure and HLA in healthy donors. Study-level results: Among TCR beta chains, those listed as cytomegalovirus-associated numbered over 150.

With 4 bases clipped from V and 6 bases from J, the junction kept 8 bases outside the gene matches. Germline loops: CDR1 MNHNS, CDR2 SASEGT. The CDR3 covers 15 residues. This PCR relied on a set of 60 Vbeta primers and 13 Jbeta primers. Profiled with immunoSEQ multiplex PCR; TCRdb holds only in-frame clones, not every one. The sample lists 100,000 or so clones; less than 85% were seen once. A word on this clone: Antigen unknown.

Material: PBMCs. The chain combines TRBV6-1 with TRBJ1-5; 8 positions match TRBD1. This TCR derives from a man aged 35 to 55 in good health and CMV-seropositive. The CDR3 DNA follows: TGTGCCAGCAGTGCTCGGGACAGGTGGGGTCAGCCCCAGCATTTT. Translated: CASSARDRWGQPQHF.